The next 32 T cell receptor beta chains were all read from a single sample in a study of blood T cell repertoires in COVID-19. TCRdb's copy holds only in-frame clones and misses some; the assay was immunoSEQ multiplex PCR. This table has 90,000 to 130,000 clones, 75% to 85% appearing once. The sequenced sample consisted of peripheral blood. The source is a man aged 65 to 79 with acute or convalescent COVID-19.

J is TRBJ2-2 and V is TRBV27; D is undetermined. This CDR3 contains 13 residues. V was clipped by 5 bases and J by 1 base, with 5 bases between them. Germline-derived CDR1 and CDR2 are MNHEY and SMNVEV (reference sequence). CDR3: CASSHGNTGELFF. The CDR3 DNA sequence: TGTGCCAGCAGTCACGGGAACACCGGGGAGCTGTTTTTT.

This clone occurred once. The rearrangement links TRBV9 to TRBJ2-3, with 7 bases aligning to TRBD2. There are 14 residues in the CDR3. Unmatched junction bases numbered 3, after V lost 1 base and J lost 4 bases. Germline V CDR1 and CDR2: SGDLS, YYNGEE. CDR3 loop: CASSVQAGSDTQYF. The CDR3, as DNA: TGTGCCAGCAGCGTACAAGCGGGATCAGATACGCAGTATTTT.

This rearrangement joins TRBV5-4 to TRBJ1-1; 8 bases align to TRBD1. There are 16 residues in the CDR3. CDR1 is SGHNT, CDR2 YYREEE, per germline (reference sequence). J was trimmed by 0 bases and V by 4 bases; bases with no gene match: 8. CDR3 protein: CASSRPGTGLNTEAFF. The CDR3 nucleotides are TGTGCCAGCAGCCGTCCCGGGACAGGATTGAACACTGAAGCTTTCTTT.

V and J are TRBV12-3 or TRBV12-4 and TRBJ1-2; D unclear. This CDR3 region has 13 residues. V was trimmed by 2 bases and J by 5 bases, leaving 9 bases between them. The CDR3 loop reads CASSLQPGYGYTF. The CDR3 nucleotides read TGTGCCAGCAGTTTACAGCCGGGTTATGGCTACACCTTC.

The CDR3 loop reads CASSRTGTGDSGNTIYF. The CDR3 bases are TGTGCCAGCTCACGGACCGGGACGGGAGACTCTGGAAACACCATATATTTT. The chain has TRBV18 and TRBJ1-3; D perhaps matches TRBD1 (5 bases). Germline V gives CDR1 KGHSH, CDR2 LQKENI. The CDR3 sequence is 17 residues long. V lost 4 bases and J lost 0, with 16 bases in between.

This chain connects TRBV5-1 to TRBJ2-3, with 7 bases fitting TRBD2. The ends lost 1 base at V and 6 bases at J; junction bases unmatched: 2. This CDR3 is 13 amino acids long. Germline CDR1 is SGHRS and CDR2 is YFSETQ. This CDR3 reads CASSLRRGDTQYF. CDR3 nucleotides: TGCGCCAGCAGCTTGAGGCGGGGGGATACGCAGTATTTT.

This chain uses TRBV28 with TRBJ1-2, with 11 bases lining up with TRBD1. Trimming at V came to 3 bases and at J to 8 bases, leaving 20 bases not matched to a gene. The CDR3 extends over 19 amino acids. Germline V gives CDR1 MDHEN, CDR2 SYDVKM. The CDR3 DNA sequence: TGTGCCAGCAGTTTGGTGAGTGGTCGACAGGACAGGGGGCATTACGGCTACACCTTC. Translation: CASSLVSGRQDRGHYGYTF.

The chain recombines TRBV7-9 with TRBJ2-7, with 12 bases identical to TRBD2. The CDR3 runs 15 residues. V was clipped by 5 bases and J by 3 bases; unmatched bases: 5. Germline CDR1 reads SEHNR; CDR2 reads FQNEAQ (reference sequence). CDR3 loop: CASSRGLAGLYEQYF. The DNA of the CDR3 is TGTGCCAGCAGCCGAGGACTAGCGGGGCTCTACGAGCAGTACTTC.

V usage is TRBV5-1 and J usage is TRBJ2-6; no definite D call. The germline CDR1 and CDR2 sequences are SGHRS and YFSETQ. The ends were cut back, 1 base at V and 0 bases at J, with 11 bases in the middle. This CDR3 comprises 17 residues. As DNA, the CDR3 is TGCGCCAGCAGCTTGCGAGTAACAGACTCTGGGGCCAACGTCCTGACTTTC. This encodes CASSLRVTDSGANVLTF.

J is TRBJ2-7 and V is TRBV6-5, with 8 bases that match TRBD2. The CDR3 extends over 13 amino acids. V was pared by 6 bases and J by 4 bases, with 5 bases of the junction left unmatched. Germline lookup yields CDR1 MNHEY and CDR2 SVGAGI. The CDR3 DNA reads TGTGCCAGCAGCGGGGGGGCCGGGTACGAGCAGTACTTC. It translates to CASSGGAGYEQYF.

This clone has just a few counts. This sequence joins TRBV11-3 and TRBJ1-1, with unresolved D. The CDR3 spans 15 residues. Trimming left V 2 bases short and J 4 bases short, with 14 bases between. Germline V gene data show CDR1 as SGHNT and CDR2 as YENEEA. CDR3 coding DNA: TGTGCCAGCAGCTTAACTCCAGAAAGAGGCACTGAAGCTTTCTTT. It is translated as CASSLTPERGTEAFF.

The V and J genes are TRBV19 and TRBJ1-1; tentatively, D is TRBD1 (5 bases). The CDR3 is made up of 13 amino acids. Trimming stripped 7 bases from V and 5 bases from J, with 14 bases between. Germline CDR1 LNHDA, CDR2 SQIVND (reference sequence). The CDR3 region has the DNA TGTGCCAGTAATCCGACAGCGAGGACTGAAGCTTTCTTT. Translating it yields CASNPTARTEAFF.

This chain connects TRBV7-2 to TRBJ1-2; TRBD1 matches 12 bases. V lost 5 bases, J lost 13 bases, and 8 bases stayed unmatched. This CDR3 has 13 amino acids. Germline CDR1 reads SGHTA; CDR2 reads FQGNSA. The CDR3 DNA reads TGTGCCAGCAGCGTCCGGGACAGGGGGCCTTGCACCTTC. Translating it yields CASSVRDRGPCTF.

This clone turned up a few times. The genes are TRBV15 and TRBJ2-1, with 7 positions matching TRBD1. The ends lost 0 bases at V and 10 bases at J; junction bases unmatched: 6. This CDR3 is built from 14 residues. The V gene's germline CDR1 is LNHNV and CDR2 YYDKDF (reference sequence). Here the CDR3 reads CATSRETGRGEQFF. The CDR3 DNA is TGTGCCACCAGCAGAGAGACCGGCAGGGGGGAGCAGTTCTTC.

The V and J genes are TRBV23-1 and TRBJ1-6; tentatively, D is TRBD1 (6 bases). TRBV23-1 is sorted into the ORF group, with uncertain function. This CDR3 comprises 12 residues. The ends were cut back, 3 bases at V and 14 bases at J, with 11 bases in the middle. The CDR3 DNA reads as TGCGCCAGCAGTCACAGGGGTAGAGCCCTCCACTTT. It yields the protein CASSHRGRALHF.

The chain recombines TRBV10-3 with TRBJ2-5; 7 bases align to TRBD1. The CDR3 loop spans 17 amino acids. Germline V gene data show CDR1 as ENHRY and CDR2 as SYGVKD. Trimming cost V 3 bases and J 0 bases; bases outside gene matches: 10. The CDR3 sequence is CAISDPQNRGYQETQYF. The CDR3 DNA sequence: TGTGCCATCAGTGATCCTCAGAACAGGGGCTACCAAGAGACCCAGTACTTC.

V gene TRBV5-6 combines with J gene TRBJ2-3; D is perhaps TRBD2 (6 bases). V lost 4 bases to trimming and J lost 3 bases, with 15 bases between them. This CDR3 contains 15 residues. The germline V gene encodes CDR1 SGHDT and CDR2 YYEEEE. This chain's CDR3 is CASSRISGYTDTQYF. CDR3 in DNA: TGTGCCAGCAGCCGGATTAGCGGATATACAGATACGCAGTATTTT. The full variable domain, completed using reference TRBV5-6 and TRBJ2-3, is DAGVTQSPTHLIKTRGQQVTLRCSPKSGHDTVSWYQQALGQGPQFIFQYYEEEERQRGNFPDRFSGHQFPNYSSELNVNALLLGDSALYLCASSRISGYTDTQYFGPGTRLTVL.

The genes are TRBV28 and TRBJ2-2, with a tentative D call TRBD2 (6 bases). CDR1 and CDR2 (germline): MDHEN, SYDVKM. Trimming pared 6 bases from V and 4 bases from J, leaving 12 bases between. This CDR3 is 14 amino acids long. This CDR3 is CASRPLTSTGELFF. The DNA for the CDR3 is TGTGCCAGCAGGCCCTTGACTAGCACCGGGGAGCTGTTTTTT.

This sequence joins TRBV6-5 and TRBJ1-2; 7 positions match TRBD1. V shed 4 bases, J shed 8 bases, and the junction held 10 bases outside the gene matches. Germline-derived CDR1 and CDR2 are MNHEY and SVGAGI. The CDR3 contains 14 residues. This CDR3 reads CASSFTHRGGGYTF. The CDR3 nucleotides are TGTGCCAGCAGTTTCACACACAGGGGAGGAGGCTACACCTTC.

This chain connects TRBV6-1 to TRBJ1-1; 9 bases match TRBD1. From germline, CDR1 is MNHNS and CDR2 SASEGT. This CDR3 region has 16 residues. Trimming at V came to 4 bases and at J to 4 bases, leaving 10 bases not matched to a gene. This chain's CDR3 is CASSAGTGRGGTEAFF. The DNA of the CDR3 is TGTGCCAGCAGTGCGGGGACAGGGAGAGGGGGCACTGAAGCTTTCTTT.

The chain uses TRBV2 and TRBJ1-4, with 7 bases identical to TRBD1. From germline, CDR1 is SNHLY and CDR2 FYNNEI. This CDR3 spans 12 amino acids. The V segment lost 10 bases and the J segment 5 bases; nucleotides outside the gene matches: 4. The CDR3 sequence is CANSDRNEKLFF. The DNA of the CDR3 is TGTGCCAATTCGGACAGGAATGAAAAACTGTTTTTT.

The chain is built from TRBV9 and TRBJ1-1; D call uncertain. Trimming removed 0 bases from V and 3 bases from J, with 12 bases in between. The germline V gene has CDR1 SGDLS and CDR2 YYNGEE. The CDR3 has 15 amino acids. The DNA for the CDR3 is TGTGCCAGCAGCGTAGCAGCCCGAGGGTACACTGAAGCTTTCTTT. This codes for CASSVAARGYTEAFF.

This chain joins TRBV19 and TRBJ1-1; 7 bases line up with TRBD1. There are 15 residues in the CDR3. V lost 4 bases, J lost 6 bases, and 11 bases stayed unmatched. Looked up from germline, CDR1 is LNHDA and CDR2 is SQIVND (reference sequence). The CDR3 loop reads CASSTSRQGVSEAFF. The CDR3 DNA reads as TGTGCCAGTAGTACCAGCCGACAGGGAGTTTCTGAAGCTTTCTTT. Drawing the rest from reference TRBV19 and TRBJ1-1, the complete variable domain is DGGITQSPKYLFRKEGQNVTLSCEQNLNHDAMYWYRQDPGQGLRLIYYSQIVNDFQKGDIAEGYSVSREKKESFPLTVTSAQKNPTAFYLCASSTSRQGVSEAFFGQGTRLTVV.

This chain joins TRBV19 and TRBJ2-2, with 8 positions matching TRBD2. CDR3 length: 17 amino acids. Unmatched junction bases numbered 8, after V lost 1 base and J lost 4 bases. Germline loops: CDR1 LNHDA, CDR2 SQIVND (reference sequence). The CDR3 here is CASSIGGVAGRTGELFF. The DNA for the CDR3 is TGTGCCAGTAGTATAGGGGGGGTAGCGGGACGCACCGGGGAGCTGTTTTTT.

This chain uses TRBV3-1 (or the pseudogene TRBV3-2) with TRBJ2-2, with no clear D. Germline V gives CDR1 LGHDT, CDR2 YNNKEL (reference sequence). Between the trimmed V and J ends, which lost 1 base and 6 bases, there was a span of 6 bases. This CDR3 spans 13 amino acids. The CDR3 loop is CASSQGPSGELFF. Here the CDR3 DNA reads TGTGCCAGCAGCCAAGGGCCCTCCGGGGAGCTGTTTTTT.

The CDR3 here is CASSSDSGNSYEQYF. For the CDR3, the DNA is TGTGCCAGCAGCTCCGATAGCGGGAACTCCTACGAGCAGTACTTC. This sequence joins TRBV11-3 and TRBJ2-7, with TRBD2 matching over 8 bases. Trimming cost V 4 bases and J 0 bases; bases outside gene matches: 5. There are 15 residues in the CDR3. CDR1 and CDR2 (germline): SGHNT, YENEEA.

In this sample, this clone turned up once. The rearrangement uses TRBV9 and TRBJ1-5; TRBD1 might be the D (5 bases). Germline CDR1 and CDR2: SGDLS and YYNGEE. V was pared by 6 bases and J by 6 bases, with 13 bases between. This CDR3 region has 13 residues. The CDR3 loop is CASTRTSFQPQHF. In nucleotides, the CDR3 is TGTGCCAGCACCAGGACATCATTTCAGCCCCAGCATTTT.

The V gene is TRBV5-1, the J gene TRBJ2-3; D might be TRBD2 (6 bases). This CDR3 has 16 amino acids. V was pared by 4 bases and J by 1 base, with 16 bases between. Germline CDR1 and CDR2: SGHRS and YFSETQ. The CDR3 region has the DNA TGCGCCAGCAGCACTACAGGAGGGGCCGGCACAGATACGCAGTATTTT. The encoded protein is CASSTTGGAGTDTQYF.

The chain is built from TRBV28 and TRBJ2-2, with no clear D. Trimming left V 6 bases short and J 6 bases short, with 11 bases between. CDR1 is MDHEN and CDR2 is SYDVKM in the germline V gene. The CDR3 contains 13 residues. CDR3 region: CASRRPPPGELFF. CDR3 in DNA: TGTGCCAGCAGGCGCCCTCCGCCCGGGGAGCTGTTTTTT.

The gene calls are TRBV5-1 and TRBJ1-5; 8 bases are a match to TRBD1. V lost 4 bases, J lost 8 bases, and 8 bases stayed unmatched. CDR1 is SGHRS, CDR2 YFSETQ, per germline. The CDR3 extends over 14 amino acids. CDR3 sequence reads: CASSPIGQGEPQHF. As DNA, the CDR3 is TGCGCCAGCAGCCCTATCGGACAGGGCGAGCCCCAGCATTTT.

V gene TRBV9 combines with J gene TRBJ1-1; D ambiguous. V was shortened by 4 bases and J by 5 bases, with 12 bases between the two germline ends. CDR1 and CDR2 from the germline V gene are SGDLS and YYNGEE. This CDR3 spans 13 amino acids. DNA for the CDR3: TGTGCCAGCAGCTCTTCAGCGGGGACTGAAGCTTTCTTT. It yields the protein CASSSSAGTEAFF.

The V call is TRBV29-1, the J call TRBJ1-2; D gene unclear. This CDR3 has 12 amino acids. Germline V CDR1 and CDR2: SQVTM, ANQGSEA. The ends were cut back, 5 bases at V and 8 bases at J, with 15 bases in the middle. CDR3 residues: CSVSIQEIGYTF. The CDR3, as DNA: TGCAGCGTTTCAATTCAGGAAATCGGCTACACCTTC.